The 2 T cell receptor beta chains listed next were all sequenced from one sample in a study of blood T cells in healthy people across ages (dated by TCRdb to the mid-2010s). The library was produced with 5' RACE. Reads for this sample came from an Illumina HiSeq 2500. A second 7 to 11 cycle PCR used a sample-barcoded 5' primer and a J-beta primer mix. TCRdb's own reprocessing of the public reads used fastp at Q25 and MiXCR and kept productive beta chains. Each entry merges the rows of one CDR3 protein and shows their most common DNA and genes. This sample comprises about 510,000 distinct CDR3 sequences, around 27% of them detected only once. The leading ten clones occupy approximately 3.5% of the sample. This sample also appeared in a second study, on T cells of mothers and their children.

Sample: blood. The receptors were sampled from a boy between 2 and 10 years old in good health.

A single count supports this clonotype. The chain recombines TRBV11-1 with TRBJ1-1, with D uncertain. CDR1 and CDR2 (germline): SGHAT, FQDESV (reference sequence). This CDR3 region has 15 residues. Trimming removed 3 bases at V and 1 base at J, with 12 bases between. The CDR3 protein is CASSLSPGSNTEAFF. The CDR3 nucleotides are TGTGCCAGCAGCTTGTCGCCGGGGTCGAACACTGAAGCTTTCTTT.

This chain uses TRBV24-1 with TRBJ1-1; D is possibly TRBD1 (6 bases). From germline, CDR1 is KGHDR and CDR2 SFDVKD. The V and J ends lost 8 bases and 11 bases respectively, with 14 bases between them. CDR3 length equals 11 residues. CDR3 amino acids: CATTKGQRAFF. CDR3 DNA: TGTGCCACCACCAAAGGACAGAGGGCTTTCTTT.